This T cell receptor (beta chain) derives from a study of beta chain features in type 1 diabetes. Sorted CD4+ subsets: naive, central memory, regulatory, stem cell-like memory (CD45RO/CCR7/CD25/CD127/CD95/CD27 panel). Once sorted, every population was more than 95% pure. Remarks on this clone: What it recognizes is unknown.

Trimming left V 6 bases short and J 4 bases short, with 15 bases between. This CDR3 is built from 14 residues. Germline V gene sequence: CDR1 KGHSH, CDR2 LQKENI. Expressed TCRB transcripts were sequenced, since all the RNA that had been isolated was reverse transcribed. Clones were read by immunoSEQ multiplex PCR, and TCRdb kept only the in-frame ones, dropping some. The table shows 680,000 or so clones, with roughly 13% occurring only once. Findings of the study overall: Moderate yet significant TCRB CDR3 shortening was seen in Type 1 diabetes patients in all four CD4+ subsets.

The sequence came from a man between 18 and 29 years old with type 1 diabetes. The genes are TRBV18 and TRBJ1-2; D might be TRBD1 (5 bases). Material: naive CD4+ T cells from blood. CDR3 sequence reads: CASSRGADGYGYTF. The CDR3 DNA reads as TGTGCCAGCTCGCGAGGGGCGGATGGCTATGGCTACACCTTC. Together with reference TRBV18 and TRBJ1-2, the CDR3 gives the full variable domain: NAGVMQNPRHLVRRRGQEARLRCSPMKGHSHVYWYRQLPEEGLKFMVYLQKENIIDESGMPKERFSAEFPKEGPSILRIQQVVRGDSAAYFCASSRGADGYGYTFGSGTRLTVV.